Below are 15 T cell receptor beta chains sequenced from a single sample in a study of T-cell reconstitution after alpha-beta-depleted transplantation in children (dated by TCRdb to 2016 to 2018). The library was prepared using PCR. This sample was sequenced with an Illumina HiSeq 2500. To normalize quantification of the TCRbeta repertoire, the TCR libraries were built with molecular barcoding that relied on unique molecular identifiers. Using fastp trimming at Q25 and MiXCR clonotype assembly, TCRdb reanalyzed the public sequencing data and kept in-frame beta chains. Each entry merges the rows of one CDR3 protein and shows their most common DNA and genes. The sample table shows more than 15,000 distinct CDR3 sequences, and about 7.7% are seen once. The top ten clonotypes cover 36% of the sample. The label giving this sample's time point can be read as: day 60 (about 2 months) after transplantation. The treatment or condition label corresponds to: allogeneic hematopoietic cell transplantation with graft depleted of TCRalphabeta T cells and CD19 B cells.

Sequencing was performed on PBMCs, mostly from graft donor cells, taken 60 days after TCRalphabeta/CD19-depleted stem cell transplant. These receptors originate from a boy under three years old who had a stem cell transplant for Wiskott-Aldrich syndrome, so the T cells may come from the graft donor.

At least ten counts were recorded for this clonotype. The rearrangement joins TRBV20-1 to TRBJ1-5; no definite D call. This CDR3 is 13 amino acids long. V lost 1 base and J 1 base, leaving 5 bases between the germline ends. Germline CDR1 reads DFQATT; CDR2 reads SNEGSKA (reference sequence). CDR3 amino acids: CSARVGSNQPQHF. The DNA for the CDR3 is TGCAGTGCTAGAGTGGGAAGCAATCAGCCCCAGCATTTT.

The V and J genes are TRBV20-1 and TRBJ2-5; maybe TRBD1 (7 bases). CDR1 is DFQATT and CDR2 is SNEGSKA in the germline V gene (reference sequence). CDR3 length: 12 amino acids. The V end lost 7 bases, the J end lost 4 bases, and 13 bases lay between the germline ends. In DNA, the CDR3 is TGCAGTGAGGCCCAGGGGGGAGAGACCCAGTACTTC. Residues: CSEAQGGETQYF.

V and J are TRBV5-1 and TRBJ1-1, with 7 bases lining up with TRBD1. This CDR3 is 16 amino acids long. In germline, CDR1 is SGHRS, CDR2 YFSETQ. The junction had 9 bases not matched to a gene; V was cut back by 3 bases and J by 1 base. The CDR3 DNA sequence: TGCGCCAGCAGCTGGACAGGCCCCCTTCAGAACACTGAAGCTTTCTTT. Amino acids: CASSWTGPLQNTEAFF.

In this sample, this clonotype turned up many times. The chain combines TRBV11-2 with TRBJ2-1; 8 nucleotides line up with TRBD1. The CDR3 runs to 15 residues. Germline assignment: CDR1 SGHAT and CDR2 FQNNGV. V trimming: 5 bases; J trimming: 4 bases; junction bases outside the gene matches: 7. For the CDR3, the DNA is TGTGCCAGCAGCCAGGGGGCGGTCTCGTACAATGAGCAGTTCTTC. This codes for CASSQGAVSYNEQFF.

The chain uses TRBV9 and TRBJ2-6; a weak D match, TRBD2 (5 bases). This CDR3 comprises 17 residues. Per the germline V gene, CDR1 is SGDLS and CDR2 is YYNGEE. Trimming took off 2 bases at V and 0 bases at J, with 12 bases between the two ends. CDR3 protein: CASSVSATSSGANVLTF. CDR3 DNA: TGTGCCAGCAGCGTTAGCGCGACAAGCTCTGGGGCCAACGTCCTGACTTTC.

With respect to this clonotype: The junction departs from germline at one end; a sequencing error may be responsible. The J gene is TRBJ1-1, the V gene TRBV5-1, with D unclear. CDR1 is SGHRS and CDR2 is YFSETQ in the germline V gene. The CDR3 contains 13 residues. The CDR3 loop reads CASSLGLVALKSW. CDR3 bases: TGCGCCAGCAGCTTGGGGTTGGTAGCACTGAAGTCTTGG.

This sequence joins TRBV5-1 and TRBJ2-1; a weak D match, TRBD1 (6 bases). The CDR3 is 17 residues long. The V end was cut by 4 bases, the J end by 2 bases, with 19 bases between. The germline V gene has CDR1 SGHRS and CDR2 YFSETQ. The DNA for the CDR3 is TGCGCCAGCAGCATCTTCCTCCGGGACATACCCTACAATGAGCAGTTCTTC. This codes for CASSIFLRDIPYNEQFF. Full variable domain (rest looked up from reference TRBV5-1 and TRBJ2-1): KAGVTQTPRYLIKTRGQQVTLSCSPISGHRSVSWYQQTPGQGLQFLFEYFSETQRNKGNFPGRFSGRQFSNSRSEMNVSTLELGDSALYLCASSIFLRDIPYNEQFFGPGTRLTVL.

This clonotype was found many times. This sequence joins TRBV6-2 or TRBV6-3 and TRBJ1-1; unclear D gene. CDR1 is MNHEY and CDR2 is SVGEGT in the germline V gene. The CDR3 loop spans 16 amino acids. Trimming shortened V by 6 bases and J by 3 bases, and 20 bases separated the two germline ends. The CDR3, as DNA: TGTGCCAGCAGACTATTTCCTGGACCGTTGGACACTGAAGCTTTCTTT. Protein product: CASRLFPGPLDTEAFF.

This clonotype has a count of ten or more. The chain recombines TRBV27 with TRBJ2-7, with 7 positions matching TRBD1. CDR1 and CDR2 (germline): MNHEY, SMNVEV (reference sequence). The CDR3 is 16 amino acids. V shed 4 bases, J shed 0 bases, and the junction held 9 bases outside the gene matches. The DNA of the CDR3 is TGTGCCAGCAGTTATTCGCCGGGACAGAGCTCCTACGAGCAGTACTTC. Its protein is CASSYSPGQSSYEQYF.

The gene calls are TRBV19 and TRBJ2-2, with 7 bases matching TRBD1. The V gene end was trimmed by 1 base and the J gene end by 3 bases; junction bases not matched to a gene: 2. In germline, CDR1 is LNHDA, CDR2 SQIVND (reference sequence). The CDR3 length is 15 residues. In nucleotides, the CDR3 is TGTGCCAGTAGTATAGGGGGACAGCACACCGGGGAGCTGTTTTTT. Translated, it gives CASSIGGQHTGELFF.

This clonotype was seen repeatedly, ten times or more. This rearrangement joins TRBV3-1 to TRBJ2-7; 8 bases align to TRBD1. This CDR3 is 14 amino acids long. Germline CDR1 is LGHDT and CDR2 is YNNKEL (reference sequence). V trimming: 2 bases; J trimming: 6 bases; junction bases outside the gene matches: 6. CDR3 sequence reads: CASSQRTGSSEQYF. DNA of the CDR3: TGTGCCAGCAGCCAACGGACAGGGTCGTCCGAGCAGTACTTC.

This rearrangement joins TRBV7-9 to TRBJ2-1; D ambiguous. The ends were cut back, 1 base at V and 5 bases at J, with 12 bases in the middle. The V gene's germline CDR1 is SEHNR and CDR2 FQNEAQ (reference sequence). The CDR3 has 15 amino acids. The CDR3 protein is CASSLGRSNNNEQFF. In DNA, the CDR3 is TGTGCCAGCAGCTTAGGGCGGAGCAATAACAATGAGCAGTTCTTC.

This clonotype was seen ten or more times. The J gene is TRBJ1-5, the V gene TRBV5-8; D unresolved. Trimming pared 3 bases from V and 0 bases from J, leaving 13 bases between. The germline gives CDR1 SGHTS, CDR2 YDEGEE. The CDR3 runs to 16 residues. The CDR3: CASSYRWDYSNQPQHF. CDR3 coding DNA: TGTGCCAGCAGCTATCGCTGGGATTATAGCAATCAGCCCCAGCATTTT.

There are a few counts of this clonotype. The chain combines TRBV12-3 or TRBV12-4 with TRBJ2-5; D is perhaps TRBD1 or TRBD2 (6 bases each). The CDR3 is made up of 15 amino acids. The V gene lost 3 bases and the J gene lost 0 bases, with 11 bases spanning the gap. The CDR3 sequence: CASSLWGAYQETQYF. CDR3 nucleotides: TGTGCCAGCAGTTTGTGGGGGGCGTACCAAGAGACCCAGTACTTC.

The sample holds many counts of this clonotype. The chain recombines TRBV19 with TRBJ1-4, with TRBD1 matching 8 bases. V was clipped by 7 bases and J by 7 bases; unmatched bases: 17. The CDR3 is made up of 17 amino acids. CDR1 is LNHDA and CDR2 is SQIVND in the germline V gene (reference sequence). The CDR3 reads CASKSGTGGRRSEKLFF. As DNA, the CDR3 is TGTGCCAGTAAGAGCGGGACAGGAGGTCGTCGGAGTGAAAAACTGTTTTTT.